These 8 T cell receptor beta chains share one sample of origin, sequenced in a study of shared clonotypes between healthy human individuals. This table comes from immunoSEQ multiplex PCR, and its TCRdb copy is limited to in-frame clones, with some not included. This table holds about 2.4 million clones, 93% found once. Sequencing was carried out using naive CD4+ T cells from PBMCs. Subset: CD45RA+ positively selected. The receptors originated from a man aged 18 to 30 in good health. Some clones in this sample may be carry-over from other donors' samples.

This rearrangement joins TRBV6-6 to TRBJ1-5, with TRBD1 identical over 7 bases. Looked up from germline, CDR1 is MNHNY and CDR2 is SVGAGI (reference sequence). The CDR3 covers 14 residues. J was trimmed by 7 bases and V by 6 bases; bases with no gene match: 9. The CDR3 is CASRDRRGHQPQHF. The CDR3 DNA follows: TGTGCCAGCAGAGACCGTAGGGGGCACCAGCCCCAGCATTTT.

V gene TRBV5-6 combines with J gene TRBJ2-5; D remains ambiguous. V was clipped by 4 bases and J by 4 bases, with 20 bases between them. Germline-derived CDR1 and CDR2 are SGHDT and YYEEEE. CDR3 length: 16 amino acids. The CDR3 spells CASSIRSSIPGETQYF. The CDR3 DNA reads TGTGCCAGCAGCATACGATCGAGTATTCCGGGAGAGACCCAGTACTTC.

This chain links TRBV4-1 with TRBJ2-5; 12 positions agree with TRBD2. V was clipped by 4 bases and J by 5 bases; unmatched bases: 5. There are 15 residues in the CDR3. Germline-derived CDR1 and CDR2 are MGHRA and YSYEKL. The CDR3 loop reads CASSPATSGSETQYF. The CDR3 coding sequence is TGCGCCAGCAGCCCCGCGACTAGCGGGAGTGAGACCCAGTACTTC.

The chain is built from TRBV7-3 and TRBJ2-5, with 7 bases identical to TRBD2. The length of the CDR3 is 15 residues. Germline CDR1 SGHTA, CDR2 FQGTGA. The V segment lost 0 bases and the J segment 4 bases; nucleotides outside the gene matches: 5. The chain's CDR3 is CASSLTRTSAETQYF. As DNA, the CDR3 is TGTGCCAGCAGCTTAACCCGCACTAGCGCAGAGACCCAGTACTTC.

The rearrangement joins TRBV27 to TRBJ2-3; possibly TRBD2 for D (6 bases). V was clipped by 6 bases and J by 6 bases, with 13 bases between them. Looked up from germline, CDR1 is MNHEY and CDR2 is SMNVEV (reference sequence). The length of the CDR3 is 13 residues. The DNA for the CDR3 is TGTGCCAGCAGAACGGGAGTTTCGGATACGCAGTATTTT. Amino acid sequence: CASRTGVSDTQYF.

The rearrangement uses TRBV9 and TRBJ2-1; no firm D call. The CDR3 spans 16 residues. Looked up from germline, CDR1 is SGDLS and CDR2 is YYNGEE. Trimming removed 3 bases at V and 0 bases at J, with 13 bases between. CDR3 amino acids: CASSAQLSSSYNEQFF. The CDR3 DNA reads as TGTGCCAGCAGCGCCCAACTCAGTAGCTCCTACAATGAGCAGTTCTTC.

As DNA, the CDR3 is TGTGCCAGCTCACTAGCGCGAACCCCAGATACGCAGTATTTT. This encodes CASSLARTPDTQYF. The chain joins TRBV18 to TRBJ2-3; TRBD2 is a possible D gene (5 bases). V gave up 4 bases and J gave up 4 bases, with 12 bases separating them. The CDR3 is 14 amino acids. CDR1 is KGHSH and CDR2 is LQKENI in the germline V gene.

This sequence joins TRBV11-2 and TRBJ1-2; tentatively, D is TRBD1 (6 bases). The CDR3 runs to 17 residues. Trimming took off 0 bases at V and 3 bases at J, with 17 bases between the two ends. Germline CDR1 and CDR2: SGHAT and FQNNGV. The CDR3 reads CASSLDRGSGGHYGYTF. The CDR3 DNA follows: TGTGCCAGCAGCTTAGACCGGGGATCGGGGGGGCACTATGGCTACACCTTC.